The next 10 T cell receptor beta chains were all read from a single sample in a study of technical replicates of blood from several donors. Clones were sequenced by immunoSEQ multiplex PCR, and TCRdb holds only the in-frame ones, with some missing. The profile covers fewer than 95,000 clones, with about 91% appearing a single time and less than 0.3% taken by the ten largest. Sequenced input: T cells isolated from PBMCs. The receptors shown here come from a human donor in good health.

The CDR3 coding sequence is TGTGCCAGTAGTATAGGCCGGTCACACGGACTCAATCAGTGGGAAAAACTGTTTTTT. Amino acid sequence: CASSIGRSHGLNQWEKLFF. The chain carries TRBV19 and TRBJ1-4; D is uncertain. Germline V lookup: CDR1 LNHDA, CDR2 SQIVND (reference sequence). The CDR3 runs 19 residues. Trimming took 1 base from V and 8 from J, leaving 26 bases between them.

This rearrangement joins TRBV6-5 to TRBJ2-5; 7 nucleotides agree with TRBD1. The CDR3 has 14 residues. Trimming took 5 bases from V and 3 from J; bases not matched to a gene: 6. Germline lookup yields CDR1 MNHEY and CDR2 SVGAGI. As DNA, the CDR3 is TGTGCCAGCAGTCCTAAACAGGGGAAAGAGACCCAGTACTTC. Residues: CASSPKQGKETQYF.

Comment on this clone: One junction end does not reproduce the germline sequence, and a read error may be involved. The CDR3 region has the DNA TGTGCCAGCAGTATATGGACGGAGACGAACACTGAAGCTTTCTTT. Its translation is CASSIWTETNTEAFF. The gene calls are TRBV28 and TRBJ1-1; D is unresolved. The length of the CDR3 is 15 residues. Looked up from germline, CDR1 is MDHEN and CDR2 is SYDVKM. Using reference TRBV28 and TRBJ1-1 for the parts outside the CDR3, the full variable domain is DVKVTQSSRYLVKRTGEKVFLECVQDMDHENMFWYRQDPGLGLRLIYFSYDVKMKEKGDIPEGYSVSREKKERFSLILESASTNQTSMYLCASSIWTETNTEAFFGQGTRLTVV.

The chain couples TRBV11-3 to TRBJ2-6; D is perhaps TRBD1 (6 bases). Germline CDR1 and CDR2: SGHNT and YENEEA. CDR3 length: 17 residues. V lost 4 bases to trimming and J lost 0 bases, with 13 bases between them. In DNA form, the CDR3 reads TGTGCCAGCAGCTCCGACAGGCTCACCTCTGGGGCCAACGTCCTGACTTTC. It translates to CASSSDRLTSGANVLTF.

This clone was counted a single time. The genes are TRBV29-1 and TRBJ2-1; D possibly corresponds to TRBD2 (6 bases). The germline V and J ends were trimmed by 8 bases and 9 bases, with 17 bases remaining between them. Germline V gene data show CDR1 as SQVTM and CDR2 as ANQGSEA. The CDR3 consists of 12 residues. The CDR3 sequence is CSIPTRLVEQFF. The CDR3 DNA is TGCAGCATCCCCACCAGACTAGTTGAGCAGTTCTTC.

This chain uses TRBV5-1 with TRBJ1-2; no firm D call. The CDR3 runs 12 residues. Trimming cost V 1 base and J 1 base, with 2 bases left between them. From germline, CDR1 is SGHRS and CDR2 YFSETQ. CDR3 region: CASSLRNYGYTF. The CDR3 region has the DNA TGCGCCAGCAGCTTGCGTAACTATGGCTACACCTTC.

The chain combines TRBV15 with TRBJ1-2; 10 bases match TRBD1. Germline trimming cut 0 bases from V and 7 bases from J; bases unmatched to any gene: 5. This CDR3 is 15 amino acids long. Germline V lookup: CDR1 LNHNV, CDR2 YYDKDF (reference sequence). In DNA form, the CDR3 reads TGTGCCACCAGCAGAGATAGGGACAGGGGATCTGGCTACACCTTC. It is translated as CATSRDRDRGSGYTF. Based on the CDR3 plus reference TRBV15 and TRBJ1-2, the full variable domain is DAMVIQNPRYQVTQFGKPVTLSCSQTLNHNVMYWYQQKSSQAPKLLFHYYDKDFNNEADTPDNFQSRRPNTSFCFLDIRSPGLGDTAMYLCATSRDRDRGSGYTFGSGTRLTVV.

The chain couples TRBV6-5 to TRBJ2-1; D possibly corresponds to TRBD2 (5 bases). V lost 0 bases and J 6 bases, leaving 12 bases between the germline ends. The CDR3 has 15 amino acids. CDR1 MNHEY and CDR2 SVGAGI come from the germline V gene. DNA for the CDR3: TGTGCCAGCAGTTACTCTCGGGTCGGAGGCAATGAGCAGTTCTTC. Protein: CASSYSRVGGNEQFF.

The chain uses TRBV6-1 and TRBJ1-5; D not certain. The germline V gene encodes CDR1 MNHNS and CDR2 SASEGT. The CDR3 is 13 residues long. The ends were cut back, 8 bases at V and 4 bases at J, with 12 bases in the middle. The CDR3 sequence is CASRGVSNQPQHF. The CDR3 coding sequence is TGTGCCAGCCGGGGAGTATCAAATCAGCCCCAGCATTTT.

The chain is built from TRBV19 and TRBJ2-7; 7 nucleotides align to TRBD1. The CDR3 length is 14 residues. V gave up 7 bases and J gave up 3 bases; unmatched junction bases: 9. Germline-derived CDR1 and CDR2 are LNHDA and SQIVND (reference sequence). DNA of the CDR3: TGTGCCAGTAAGCCGAGGGGGCAGCGCTACGAGCAGTACTTC. Its protein product is CASKPRGQRYEQYF.